The 5 T cell receptor beta chains presented below share a single source sample, sequenced in a study of T cell responses to AZD1222 COVID-19 vaccine (dated by TCRdb to the early 2020s). Sample time point, as interpreted from the label and publication: baseline before first vaccination. The sample's treatment or condition, from its label and the paper: meningococcal conjugate vaccine given as trial control. Preparation of the library involved the immunoSEQ multiplex PCR assay. The table was pulled from immuneACCESS by TCRdb, which kept in-frame rearrangements only. Such tables lose some clones; where checked, under half of the loss comes from unresolved V genes, and the rest has no known cause. This sample comprises over 65,000 clones, roughly nine tenths of them detected only once. The ten largest account for roughly 6.4% of the sample. The input for sequencing was peripheral blood, taken on day 0 of MenACWY control vaccination. These receptors all stem from an adult in good health.

The rearrangement links TRBV5-8 to TRBJ2-7; 9 nucleotides match TRBD1. Germline V gives CDR1 SGHTS, CDR2 YDEGEE. The CDR3 is 14 amino acids. Trimming cost V 5 bases and J 2 bases; bases outside gene matches: 5. In nucleotides, the CDR3 is TGTGCCAGCAGGACAGGGGGTAGCGCCTACGAGCAGTACTTC. Amino acids: CASRTGGSAYEQYF.

V is TRBV24-1 and J is TRBJ2-1, with 7 bases lining up with TRBD2. The CDR3 spans 16 residues. Germline CDR1 is KGHDR and CDR2 is SFDVKD. After removal of 7 bases from V and 2 bases from J, the junction contained 10 bases not matched to a gene. CDR3 in DNA: TGTGCCACCAGGGGGTTGGGGGGGATTACCTACAATGAGCAGTTCTTC. Translated: CATRGLGGITYNEQFF.

The chain combines TRBV27 with TRBJ1-2; D is ambiguous. CDR1 and CDR2 from the germline V gene are MNHEY and SMNVEV (reference sequence). V lost 2 bases and J lost 4, with 8 bases in between. This CDR3 is built from 13 residues. As DNA, the CDR3 is TGTGCCAGCAGTTTAGACGGTAGCTATGGCTACACCTTC. Amino acid sequence: CASSLDGSYGYTF.

The J gene is TRBJ2-3, the V gene TRBV29-1; D unclear. The V end was cut by 1 base, the J end by 2 bases, with 10 bases between. In germline, CDR1 is SQVTM, CDR2 ANQGSEA. CDR3 length: 14 residues. CDR3 DNA sequence: TGCAGCGTTGAAGCGGCAGATAACACAGATACGCAGTATTTT. Its protein is CSVEAADNTDTQYF.

The V gene is TRBV6-5, the J gene TRBJ1-4; D unresolved. Per the germline V gene, CDR1 is MNHEY and CDR2 is SVGAGI. Trimming removed 6 bases at V and 6 bases at J, with 14 bases between. This CDR3 comprises 14 residues. CDR3 DNA sequence: TGTGCCAGCAGCCGCGGGTGGAGGGATGAAAAACTGTTTTTT. It codes for CASSRGWRDEKLFF.